A selection of T cell receptor beta chains follows, all from one sample in a study of blood T cells in healthy people across ages. TCRdb ran MiXCR on the 5' RACE reads and lists one entry per CDR3 protein. The sample includes hundreds of thousands of distinct CDR3 sequences, 48% of them seen just once. The sample comprised blood. The receptors originated from a man between 25 and 39 years old in good health. CDR3s include the opening cysteine and the closing phenylalanine or tryptophan. Fields, in order: CDR3 protein, CDR3 DNA, clone size, J gene, D gene, V gene. D genes are given only for firm matches. Expanded clones get a size class; other rows say once, few or many, or leave the size out.

CDR3 protein: CASSLYVTGQNIQYF
CDR3 DNA: TGCGCCAGCAGCTTATACGTGACAGGGCAAAACATTCAGTACTTC
clone size: .
J gene: TRBJ2-4
D gene: TRBD1
V gene: TRBV4-3

CDR3 protein: CASSSPGGTGTQYF
CDR3 DNA: TGTGCCAGCTCCTCGCCTGGGGGGACAGGGACCCAGTACTTC
clone size: .
J gene: TRBJ2-5
D gene: TRBD1
V gene: TRBV3-1

CDR3 protein: CASSQQTGYTEAFF
CDR3 DNA: TGTGCCAGCAGTCAACAAACAGGGTACACTGAAGCTTTCTTT
clone size: .
J gene: TRBJ1-1
D gene: .
V gene: TRBV7-2

CDR3 protein: CSASSGNTEAFF
CDR3 DNA: TGCAGTGCTAGTTCTGGGAACACTGAAGCTTTCTTT
clone size: few
J gene: TRBJ1-1
D gene: .
V gene: TRBV20-1

CDR3 protein: CASSYTSRNLAKNIQYF
CDR3 DNA: TGTGCCAGCAGTTATACGTCTCGGAATCTAGCCAAAAACATTCAGTACTTC
clone size: .
J gene: TRBJ2-4
D gene: .
V gene: TRBV6-2/TRBV6-3

CDR3 protein: CASSYPSAYEQYF
CDR3 DNA: TGTGCCAGCAGCTACCCATCCGCGTACGAGCAGTACTTC
clone size: .
J gene: TRBJ2-7
D gene: .
V gene: TRBV7-9

CDR3 protein: CASSPPEETQYF
CDR3 DNA: TGTGCCAGCTCACCGCCGGAGGAGACCCAGTACTTC
clone size: few
J gene: TRBJ2-5
D gene: .
V gene: TRBV18

CDR3 protein: CASSLALNGDTQYF
CDR3 DNA: TGCGCCAGCAGCTTGGCTCTTAATGGAGATACGCAGTATTTT
clone size: few
J gene: TRBJ2-3
D gene: .
V gene: TRBV5-1

CDR3 protein: CASTALGRGEDTQYF
CDR3 DNA: TGTGCCAGCACCGCTCTAGGGAGGGGGGAAGATACGCAGTATTTT
clone size: .
J gene: TRBJ2-3
D gene: .
V gene: TRBV5-6

CDR3 protein: CASSGHSYEQYF
CDR3 DNA: TGTGCCAGCAGCGGACATAGCTACGAGCAGTACTTC
clone size: .
J gene: TRBJ2-7
D gene: .
V gene: TRBV9

CDR3 protein: CASTEPTGMKRYGYTF
CDR3 DNA: TGTGCCAGCACCGAACCGACAGGGATGAAACGCTATGGCTACACCTTC
clone size: .
J gene: TRBJ1-2
D gene: TRBD1
V gene: TRBV13

CDR3 protein: CASSYLPGLPSYEQYF
CDR3 DNA: TGTGCCAGCAGTTACCTTCCGGGACTACCGTCCTACGAGCAGTACTTC
clone size: .
J gene: TRBJ2-7
D gene: TRBD2
V gene: TRBV6-2/TRBV6-3

CDR3 protein: CASSLWSQPQHF
CDR3 DNA: TGTGCCAGCAGCTTGTGGAGTCAGCCCCAGCATTTT
clone size: .
J gene: TRBJ1-5
D gene: .
V gene: TRBV5-6

CDR3 protein: CASTPFSYNEQYF
CDR3 DNA: TGTGCCAGCACACCCTTCTCCTACAATGAGCAGTACTTC
clone size: .
J gene: TRBJ2-7
D gene: .
V gene: TRBV12-3/TRBV12-4

CDR3 protein: CASSHRTGLTDTQYF
CDR3 DNA: TGTGCCAGCAGCCATCGGACAGGCCTCACAGATACGCAGTATTTT
clone size: .
J gene: TRBJ2-3
D gene: TRBD1
V gene: TRBV3-1

CDR3 protein: CASRHQQGEHNEQFF
CDR3 DNA: TGTGCCAGCAGACATCAACAGGGGGAACACAATGAGCAGTTCTTC
clone size: .
J gene: TRBJ2-1
D gene: TRBD1
V gene: TRBV5-5

CDR3 protein: CSVEVAGTSGYEQYF
CDR3 DNA: TGCAGCGTTGAAGTGGCCGGGACTAGCGGATACGAGCAGTACTTC
clone size: few
J gene: TRBJ2-7
D gene: TRBD2
V gene: TRBV29-1

CDR3 protein: CASSQERTEGETQYF
CDR3 DNA: TGTGCCAGCAGCCAAGAAAGGACAGAGGGAGAGACCCAGTACTTC
clone size: .
J gene: TRBJ2-5
D gene: .
V gene: TRBV4-2

CDR3 protein: CASSQARGGQPQHF
CDR3 DNA: TGCGCCAGCAGCCAAGCAAGGGGAGGCCAGCCCCAGCATTTT
clone size: .
J gene: TRBJ1-5
D gene: .
V gene: TRBV4-3

CDR3 protein: CASSSTGHLYEQYF
CDR3 DNA: TGTGCCAGCAGCTCAACGGGACACCTCTACGAGCAGTACTTC
clone size: many
J gene: TRBJ2-7
D gene: .
V gene: TRBV7-8

CDR3 protein: CASSYRNREETQYF
CDR3 DNA: TGTGCCAGCAGTTACCGAAACAGGGAAGAGACCCAGTACTTC
clone size: many
J gene: TRBJ2-5
D gene: .
V gene: TRBV6-5

CDR3 protein: CASSLAQLVETQYF
CDR3 DNA: TGTGCCAGCAGCTTAGCTCAATTGGTAGAGACCCAGTACTTC
clone size: .
J gene: TRBJ2-5
D gene: .
V gene: TRBV11-2

CDR3 protein: CASSTDKLYGYTF
CDR3 DNA: TGCGCCAGCAGCACGGACAAACTCTATGGCTACACCTTC
clone size: .
J gene: TRBJ1-2
D gene: .
V gene: TRBV4-1

CDR3 protein: CATSDVGRQGLGELFF
CDR3 DNA: TGTGCCACCAGTGATGTAGGACGACAGGGGCTCGGGGAGCTGTTTTTT
clone size: few
J gene: TRBJ2-2
D gene: TRBD1
V gene: TRBV24-1

CDR3 protein: CASSATGFGDTQYF
CDR3 DNA: TGTGCCAGCAGTGCCACAGGTTTTGGAGATACGCAGTATTTT
clone size: .
J gene: TRBJ2-3
D gene: .
V gene: TRBV6-6

CDR3 protein: CASSPFAGDLEQYF
CDR3 DNA: TGTGCCAGCTCACCGTTCGCGGGGGATCTCGAGCAGTACTTC
clone size: few
J gene: TRBJ2-7
D gene: TRBD2
V gene: TRBV18

CDR3 protein: CASSPTVTDQETQYF
CDR3 DNA: TGTGCCAGTAGTCCAACGGTGACAGACCAAGAGACCCAGTACTTC
clone size: .
J gene: TRBJ2-5
D gene: .
V gene: TRBV19

CDR3 protein: CASSQDIVADAYNSPLHF
CDR3 DNA: TGTGCCAGCAGCCAAGATATAGTAGCCGACGCCTATAATTCACCCCTCCACTTT
clone size: .
J gene: TRBJ1-6
D gene: .
V gene: TRBV4-2

CDR3 protein: CASHRGSNYGYTF
CDR3 DNA: TGTGCCAGTCACAGGGGCTCTAACTATGGCTACACCTTC
clone size: .
J gene: TRBJ1-2
D gene: TRBD1
V gene: TRBV7-2

CDR3 protein: CASSFTTDTQYF
CDR3 DNA: TGTGCCAGCAGTTTCACCACAGATACGCAGTATTTT
clone size: many
J gene: TRBJ2-3
D gene: .
V gene: TRBV5-1

CDR3 protein: CASRPIRTEAFF
CDR3 DNA: TGTGCCAGCAGGCCGATCCGGACTGAAGCTTTCTTT
clone size: .
J gene: TRBJ1-1
D gene: .
V gene: TRBV28

CDR3 protein: CASSPTGASYNEQYF
CDR3 DNA: TGTGCCAGCAGCCCCACAGGGGCCTCGTACAATGAGCAGTACTTC
clone size: .
J gene: TRBJ2-7
D gene: TRBD1
V gene: TRBV7-9

CDR3 protein: CASSPTGAFTDTQYF
CDR3 DNA: TGTGCCAGCAGTCCGACAGGGGCCTTCACAGATACGCAGTATTTT
clone size: .
J gene: TRBJ2-3
D gene: TRBD1
V gene: TRBV27

CDR3 protein: CASSPRGTAEAFF
CDR3 DNA: TGTGCCAGCTCACCAAGGGGTACGGCTGAAGCTTTCTTT
clone size: .
J gene: TRBJ1-1
D gene: .
V gene: TRBV18

CDR3 protein: CASSGGGTGASEQFF
CDR3 DNA: TGCGCCAGCAGCGGAGGGGGGACAGGTGCATCTGAGCAGTTCTTC
clone size: .
J gene: TRBJ2-1
D gene: TRBD1
V gene: TRBV5-1

CDR3 protein: CASSLADYTEAFF
CDR3 DNA: TGTGCCAGCAGTTTGGCTGACTACACTGAAGCTTTCTTT
clone size: .
J gene: TRBJ1-1
D gene: .
V gene: TRBV28

CDR3 protein: CASSHPGAEAFF
CDR3 DNA: TGTGCCAGCAGCCATCCCGGGGCGGAAGCTTTCTTT
clone size: .
J gene: TRBJ1-1
D gene: .
V gene: TRBV5-8

CDR3 protein: CAVSDGDEQYF
CDR3 DNA: TGTGCCGTCAGTGACGGCGATGAGCAGTACTTC
clone size: once
J gene: TRBJ2-7
D gene: .
V gene: TRBV10-3

CDR3 protein: CASSLISLARNEQFF
CDR3 DNA: TGTGCCAGCAGTTTAATTTCTCTAGCAAGGAATGAGCAGTTCTTC
clone size: .
J gene: TRBJ2-1
D gene: .
V gene: TRBV28

CDR3 protein: CACSDGSNSPLHF
CDR3 DNA: TGTGCCTGTAGTGACGGCAGTAATTCACCCCTCCACTTT
clone size: .
J gene: TRBJ1-6
D gene: .
V gene: TRBV30

CDR3 protein: CASRAPDSTQYF
CDR3 DNA: TGTGCCAGCAGGGCTCCGGATTCTACGCAGTATTTT
clone size: .
J gene: TRBJ2-3
D gene: .
V gene: TRBV7-3

CDR3 protein: CASSPGTGADTQYF
CDR3 DNA: TGCGCCAGCAGCCCCGGGACAGGGGCAGATACGCAGTATTTT
clone size: .
J gene: TRBJ2-3
D gene: TRBD1
V gene: TRBV5-1

CDR3 protein: CASSATGTGKSTGELFF
CDR3 DNA: TGTGCCAGCAGCGCTACCGGGACAGGGAAGTCGACCGGGGAGCTGTTTTTT
clone size: .
J gene: TRBJ2-2
D gene: TRBD1
V gene: TRBV7-2

CDR3 protein: CASSQEPSGGKQFF
CDR3 DNA: TGTGCCAGCAGCCAAGAGCCTAGCGGGGGAAAGCAGTTCTTC
clone size: .
J gene: TRBJ2-1
D gene: TRBD2
V gene: TRBV3-1

CDR3 protein: CASLAGTEAFF
CDR3 DNA: TGTGCCAGTTTGGCCGGCACTGAAGCTTTCTTT
clone size: .
J gene: TRBJ1-1
D gene: .
V gene: TRBV12-3/TRBV12-4

CDR3 protein: CAISLNNALNEKLFF
CDR3 DNA: TGTGCCATCAGTTTAAACAATGCTCTTAATGAAAAACTGTTTTTT
clone size: .
J gene: TRBJ1-4
D gene: .
V gene: TRBV10-3

CDR3 protein: CASSLSVLGNQPQHF
CDR3 DNA: TGTGCCAGCAGTTTAAGTGTACTGGGCAATCAGCCCCAGCATTTT
clone size: .
J gene: TRBJ1-5
D gene: .
V gene: TRBV27

CDR3 protein: CASSWDSANYGYTF
CDR3 DNA: TGCGCCAGCAGCTGGGACTCAGCTAACTATGGCTACACCTTC
clone size: .
J gene: TRBJ1-2
D gene: .
V gene: TRBV5-1

CDR3 protein: CASRLPPGGRYNEQFF
CDR3 DNA: TGTGCCAGCAGACTTCCCCCAGGGGGTCGGTACAATGAGCAGTTCTTC
clone size: .
J gene: TRBJ2-1
D gene: TRBD1
V gene: TRBV6-2/TRBV6-3

CDR3 protein: CSGVGQKGYTF
CDR3 DNA: TGCAGCGGTGTCGGGCAGAAAGGCTACACCTTC
clone size: few
J gene: TRBJ1-2
D gene: .
V gene: TRBV29-1

CDR3 protein: CASSQDSVRGSYNEQFF
CDR3 DNA: TGTGCCAGCAGCCAAGATTCCGTAAGGGGCTCCTACAATGAGCAGTTCTTC
clone size: .
J gene: TRBJ2-1
D gene: .
V gene: TRBV4-2

CDR3 protein: CASSQALAETQYF
CDR3 DNA: TGTGCCAGCAGCCAAGCTTTGGCCGAGACCCAGTACTTC
clone size: .
J gene: TRBJ2-5
D gene: .
V gene: TRBV3-1

CDR3 protein: CSARDQAGSTDTQYF
CDR3 DNA: TGCAGTGCTAGAGATCAGGCAGGTAGCACAGATACGCAGTATTTT
clone size: .
J gene: TRBJ2-3
D gene: .
V gene: TRBV20-1

CDR3 protein: CASSFSGSPDTQYF
CDR3 DNA: TGTGCCAGCAGCTTCTCTGGCAGCCCAGATACGCAGTATTTT
clone size: .
J gene: TRBJ2-3
D gene: .
V gene: TRBV7-3

CDR3 protein: CSVELQTSYGYTF
CDR3 DNA: TGCAGCGTTGAGTTGCAGACCTCCTATGGCTACACCTTC
clone size: .
J gene: TRBJ1-2
D gene: .
V gene: TRBV29-1

CDR3 protein: CSARKGAGKIAGELFF
CDR3 DNA: TGCAGTGCTAGGAAAGGTGCGGGGAAAATCGCCGGGGAGCTGTTTTTT
clone size: .
J gene: TRBJ2-2
D gene: .
V gene: TRBV20-1

CDR3 protein: CASSLVAGGRYNEQFF
CDR3 DNA: TGTGCCAGCAGCTTAGTAGCGGGGGGGCGGTACAATGAGCAGTTCTTC
clone size: .
J gene: TRBJ2-1
D gene: TRBD2
V gene: TRBV7-2